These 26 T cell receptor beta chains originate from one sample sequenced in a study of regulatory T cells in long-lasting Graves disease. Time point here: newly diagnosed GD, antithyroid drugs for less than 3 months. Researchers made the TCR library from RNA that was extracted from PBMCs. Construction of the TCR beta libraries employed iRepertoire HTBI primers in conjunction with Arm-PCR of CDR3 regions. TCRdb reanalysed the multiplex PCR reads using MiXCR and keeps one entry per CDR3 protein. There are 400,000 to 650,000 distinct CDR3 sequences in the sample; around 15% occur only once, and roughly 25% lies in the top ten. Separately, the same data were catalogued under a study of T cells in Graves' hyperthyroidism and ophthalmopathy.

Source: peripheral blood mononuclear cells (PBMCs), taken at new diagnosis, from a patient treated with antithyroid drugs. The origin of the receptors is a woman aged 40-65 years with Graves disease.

CDR3 loop: CASSSPPGEQFF. As DNA, the CDR3 is TGTGCCAGCAGCTCCCCCCCGGGGGAGCAGTTCTTC. The chain links TRBV11-2 to TRBJ2-1; TRBD2 might be the D (5 bases). Trimming removed 4 bases from V and 10 bases from J, with 11 bases in between. Germline CDR1 and CDR2: SGHAT and FQNNGV. The CDR3 contains 12 residues.

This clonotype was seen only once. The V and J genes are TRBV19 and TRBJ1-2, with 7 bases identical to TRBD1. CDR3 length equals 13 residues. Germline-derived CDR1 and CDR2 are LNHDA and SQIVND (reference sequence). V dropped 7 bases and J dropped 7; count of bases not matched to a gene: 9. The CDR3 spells CASTKQGFGGYTF. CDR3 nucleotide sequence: TGTGCCAGTACCAAACAGGGGTTCGGTGGCTACACCTTC.

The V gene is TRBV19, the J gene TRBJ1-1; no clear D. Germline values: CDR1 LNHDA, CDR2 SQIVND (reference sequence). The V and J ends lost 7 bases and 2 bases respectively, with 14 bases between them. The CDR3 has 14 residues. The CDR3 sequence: CASTYSQANTEAFF. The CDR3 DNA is TGTGCCAGTACCTATAGTCAGGCAAACACTGAAGCTTTCTTT.

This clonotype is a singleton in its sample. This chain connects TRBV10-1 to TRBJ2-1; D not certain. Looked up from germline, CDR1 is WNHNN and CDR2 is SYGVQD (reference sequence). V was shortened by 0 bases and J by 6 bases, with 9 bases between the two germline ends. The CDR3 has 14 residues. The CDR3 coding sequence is TGCGCCAGCAGTGAGTCCCGGAGCCTCAATGAGCAGTTCTTC. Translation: CASSESRSLNEQFF.

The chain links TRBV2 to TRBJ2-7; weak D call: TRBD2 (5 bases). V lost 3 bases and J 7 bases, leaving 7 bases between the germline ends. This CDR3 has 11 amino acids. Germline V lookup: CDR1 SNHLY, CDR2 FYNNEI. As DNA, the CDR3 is TGTGCCAGCAGTGATCGGACTGAGCAGTACTTC. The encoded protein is CASSDRTEQYF. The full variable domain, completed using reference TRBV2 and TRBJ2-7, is EPEVTQTPSHQVTQMGQEVILRCVPISNHLYFYWYRQILGQKVEFLVSFYNNEISEKSEIFDDQFSVERPDGSNFTLKIRSTKLEDSAMYFCASSDRTEQYFGPGTRLTVT.

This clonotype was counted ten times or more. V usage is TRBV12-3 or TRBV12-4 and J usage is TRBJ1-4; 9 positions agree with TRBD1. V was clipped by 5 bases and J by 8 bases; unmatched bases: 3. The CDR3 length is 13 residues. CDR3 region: CASSRDRVEKLFF. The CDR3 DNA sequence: TGTGCCAGCAGTCGGGACAGGGTGGAAAAACTGTTTTTT.

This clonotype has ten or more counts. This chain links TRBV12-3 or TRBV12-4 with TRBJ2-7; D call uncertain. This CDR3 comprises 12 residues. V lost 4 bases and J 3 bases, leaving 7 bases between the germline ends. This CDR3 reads CASSWQIYEQYF. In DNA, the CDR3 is TGTGCCAGCAGTTGGCAGATCTACGAGCAGTACTTC.

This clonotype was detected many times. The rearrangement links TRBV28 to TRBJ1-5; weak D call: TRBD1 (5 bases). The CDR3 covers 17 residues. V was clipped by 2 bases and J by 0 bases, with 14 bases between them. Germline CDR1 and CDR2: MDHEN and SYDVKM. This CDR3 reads CASSLREGRNSNQPQHF. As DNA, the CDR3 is TGTGCCAGCAGTTTACGAGAGGGACGGAATAGCAATCAGCCCCAGCATTTT. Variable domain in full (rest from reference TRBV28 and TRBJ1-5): DVKVTQSSRYLVKRTGEKVFLECVQDMDHENMFWYRQDPGLGLRLIYFSYDVKMKEKGDIPEGYSVSREKKERFSLILESASTNQTSMYLCASSLREGRNSNQPQHFGDGTRLSIL.

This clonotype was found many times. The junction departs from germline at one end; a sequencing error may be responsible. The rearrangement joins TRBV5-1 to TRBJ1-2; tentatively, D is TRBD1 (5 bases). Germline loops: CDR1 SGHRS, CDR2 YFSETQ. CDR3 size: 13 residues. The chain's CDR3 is CASSLGRDYGYTF. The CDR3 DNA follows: TGTGCCAGCAGCTTGGGCAGGGACTATGGCTACACCTTC.

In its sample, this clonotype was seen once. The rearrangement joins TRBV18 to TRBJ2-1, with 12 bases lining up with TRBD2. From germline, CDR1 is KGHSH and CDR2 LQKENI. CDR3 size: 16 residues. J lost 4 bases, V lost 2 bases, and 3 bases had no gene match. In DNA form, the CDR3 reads TGTGCCAGCTCACCAGCTAGCGGGGGGGTTTACAATGAGCAGTTCTTC. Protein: CASSPASGGVYNEQFF.

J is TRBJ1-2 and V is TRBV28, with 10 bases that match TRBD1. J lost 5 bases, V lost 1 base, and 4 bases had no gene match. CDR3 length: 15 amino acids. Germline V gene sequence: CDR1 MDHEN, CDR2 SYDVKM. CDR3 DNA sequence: TGTGCCAGCAGTTTATCAGGGACAGGGGATTATGGCTACACCTTC. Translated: CASSLSGTGDYGYTF.

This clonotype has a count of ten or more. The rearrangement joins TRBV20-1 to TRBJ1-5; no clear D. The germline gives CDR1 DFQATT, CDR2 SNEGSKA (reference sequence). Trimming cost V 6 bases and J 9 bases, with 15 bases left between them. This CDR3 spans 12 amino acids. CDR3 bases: TGCAGTGCCCAAGACGGGCTTTGGCCCCAGCATTTT. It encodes CSAQDGLWPQHF.

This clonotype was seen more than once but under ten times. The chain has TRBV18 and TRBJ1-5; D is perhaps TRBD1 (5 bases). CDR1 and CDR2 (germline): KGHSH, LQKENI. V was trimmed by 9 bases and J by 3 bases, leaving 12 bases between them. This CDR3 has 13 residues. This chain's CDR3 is CASQGRVNQPQHF. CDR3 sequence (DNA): TGTGCCAGTCAGGGAAGGGTCAATCAGCCCCAGCATTTT.

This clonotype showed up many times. CDR3 amino acids: CASRPLLNTEAFF. The CDR3, as DNA: TGTGCCAGCAGGCCCCTCTTGAACACTGAAGCTTTCTTT. This sequence joins TRBV2 and TRBJ1-1; D gene unclear. The germline V gene encodes CDR1 SNHLY and CDR2 FYNNEI. This CDR3 spans 13 amino acids. The V end was cut by 6 bases, the J end by 0 bases, with 8 bases between.

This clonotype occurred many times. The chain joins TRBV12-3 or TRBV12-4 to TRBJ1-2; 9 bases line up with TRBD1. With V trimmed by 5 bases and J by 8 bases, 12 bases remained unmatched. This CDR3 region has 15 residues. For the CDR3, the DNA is TGTGCCAGCAGTCTTCACCTACAGGGGGCGCGGGGCTACACCTTC. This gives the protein CASSLHLQGARGYTF.

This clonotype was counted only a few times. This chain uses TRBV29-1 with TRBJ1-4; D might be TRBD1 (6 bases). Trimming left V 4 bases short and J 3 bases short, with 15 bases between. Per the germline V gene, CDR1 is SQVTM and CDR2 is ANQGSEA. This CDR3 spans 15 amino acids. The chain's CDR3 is CSVAPQGHPNEKLFF. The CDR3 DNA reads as TGCAGCGTTGCACCCCAGGGGCACCCTAATGAAAAACTGTTTTTT.

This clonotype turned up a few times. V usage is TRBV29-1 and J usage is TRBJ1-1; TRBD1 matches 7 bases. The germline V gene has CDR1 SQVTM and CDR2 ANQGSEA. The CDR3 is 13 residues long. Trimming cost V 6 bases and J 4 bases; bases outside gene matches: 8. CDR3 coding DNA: TGCAGCGTCCGACAGGGAGGCAGCACTGAAGCTTTCTTT. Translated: CSVRQGGSTEAFF.

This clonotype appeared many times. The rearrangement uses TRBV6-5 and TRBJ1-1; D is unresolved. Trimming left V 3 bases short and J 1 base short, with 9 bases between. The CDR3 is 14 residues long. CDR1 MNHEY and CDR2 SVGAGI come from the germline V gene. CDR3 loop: CASSYNDGNTEAFF. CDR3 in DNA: TGTGCCAGCAGTTATAATGATGGGAACACTGAAGCTTTCTTT.

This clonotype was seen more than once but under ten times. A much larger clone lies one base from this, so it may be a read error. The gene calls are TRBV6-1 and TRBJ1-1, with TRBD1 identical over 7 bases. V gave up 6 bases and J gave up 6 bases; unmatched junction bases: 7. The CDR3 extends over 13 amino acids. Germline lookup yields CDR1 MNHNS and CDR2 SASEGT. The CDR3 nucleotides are TGTGCCAGCAGAAAACAAGGGGGCGCTGAAGCTTTCTTT. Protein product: CASRKQGGAEAFF.

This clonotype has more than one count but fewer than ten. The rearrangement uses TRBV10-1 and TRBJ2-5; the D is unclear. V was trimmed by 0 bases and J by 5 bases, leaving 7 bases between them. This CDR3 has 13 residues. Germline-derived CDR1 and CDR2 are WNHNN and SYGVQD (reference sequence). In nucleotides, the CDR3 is TGCGCCAGCAGTGAGTCGGAGTGGGAGACCCAGTACTTC. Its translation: CASSESEWETQYF.

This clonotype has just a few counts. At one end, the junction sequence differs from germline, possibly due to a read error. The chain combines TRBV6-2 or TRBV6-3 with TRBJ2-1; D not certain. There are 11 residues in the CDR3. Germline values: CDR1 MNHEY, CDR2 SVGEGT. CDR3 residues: CANNARSVQSF. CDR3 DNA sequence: TGTGCTAACAACGCCCGTTCCGTGCAGTCCTTC.

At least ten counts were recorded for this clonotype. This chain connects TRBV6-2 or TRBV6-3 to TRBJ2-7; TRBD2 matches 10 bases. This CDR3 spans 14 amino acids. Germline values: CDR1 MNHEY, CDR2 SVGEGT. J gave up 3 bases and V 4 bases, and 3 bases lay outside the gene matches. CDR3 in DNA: TGTGCCAGCAGTTTTAGCGGGGGGAACTACGAGCAGTACTTC. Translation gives CASSFSGGNYEQYF.

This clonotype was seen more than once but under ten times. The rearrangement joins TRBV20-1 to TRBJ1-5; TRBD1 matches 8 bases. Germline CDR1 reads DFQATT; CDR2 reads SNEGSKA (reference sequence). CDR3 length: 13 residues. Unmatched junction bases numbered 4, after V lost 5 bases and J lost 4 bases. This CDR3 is CSAAQGVNQPQHF. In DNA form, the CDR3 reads TGCAGTGCTGCACAGGGGGTAAATCAGCCCCAGCATTTT.

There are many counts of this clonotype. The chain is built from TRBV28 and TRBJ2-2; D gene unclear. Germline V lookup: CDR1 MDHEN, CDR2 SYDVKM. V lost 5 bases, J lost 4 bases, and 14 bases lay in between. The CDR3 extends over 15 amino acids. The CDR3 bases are TGTGCCAGCAGTCGTATCCCCAAGGGCACCGGGGAGCTGTTTTTT. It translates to CASSRIPKGTGELFF.

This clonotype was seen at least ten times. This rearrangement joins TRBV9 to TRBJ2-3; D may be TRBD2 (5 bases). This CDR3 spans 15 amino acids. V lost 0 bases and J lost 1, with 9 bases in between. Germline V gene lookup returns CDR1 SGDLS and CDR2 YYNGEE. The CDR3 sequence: CASSVGPAGTDTQYF. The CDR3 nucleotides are TGTGCCAGCAGCGTAGGGCCAGCGGGCACAGATACGCAGTATTTT.

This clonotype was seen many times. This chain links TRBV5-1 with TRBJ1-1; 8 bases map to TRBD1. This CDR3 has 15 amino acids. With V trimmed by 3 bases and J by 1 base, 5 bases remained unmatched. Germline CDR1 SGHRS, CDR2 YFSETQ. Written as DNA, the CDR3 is TGCGCCAGCAGCTCCCCCGGGACAGGGAACACTGAAGCTTTCTTT. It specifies CASSSPGTGNTEAFF.